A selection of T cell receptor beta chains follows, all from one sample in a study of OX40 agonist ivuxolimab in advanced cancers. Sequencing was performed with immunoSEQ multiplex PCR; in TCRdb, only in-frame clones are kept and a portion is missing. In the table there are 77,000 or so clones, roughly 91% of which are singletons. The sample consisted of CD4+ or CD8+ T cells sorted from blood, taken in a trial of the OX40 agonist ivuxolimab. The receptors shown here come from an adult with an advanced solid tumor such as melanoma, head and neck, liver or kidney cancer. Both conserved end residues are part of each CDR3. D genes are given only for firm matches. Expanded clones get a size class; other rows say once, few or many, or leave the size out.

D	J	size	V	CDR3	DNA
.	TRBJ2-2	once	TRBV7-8	CASSSTVTGVTGELFF	TGTGCCAGCAGCTCCACCGTAACAGGCGTCACCGGGGAGCTGTTTTTT
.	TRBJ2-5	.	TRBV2	CASTLSQETQYF	TGTGCCAGTACACTAAGCCAAGAGACCCAGTACTTC
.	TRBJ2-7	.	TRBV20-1	CSAREDYEQYF	TGCAGTGCGAGGGAAGACTACGAGCAGTACTTC
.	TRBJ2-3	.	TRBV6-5	CASSYPGLPTQYF	TGTGCCAGCAGTTACCCCGGACTACCTACGCAGTATTTT
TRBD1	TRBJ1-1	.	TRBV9	CASSALTGEAFF	TGTGCCAGCAGCGCATTGACAGGGGAAGCTTTCTTT
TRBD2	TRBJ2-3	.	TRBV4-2	CASSQDGLANLGSTQYF	TGTGCCAGCAGCCAAGACGGACTAGCGAATTTGGGGTCGACGCAGTATTTT
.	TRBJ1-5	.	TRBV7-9	CASSHASGTIGTQPQHF	TGTGCCAGCAGCCACGCCTCCGGGACAATCGGCACTCAGCCCCAGCATTTT
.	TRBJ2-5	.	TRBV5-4	CATSGGSLQETQYF	TGTGCCACCTCGGGCGGATCTCTCCAAGAGACCCAGTACTTC
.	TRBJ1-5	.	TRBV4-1	CASSQGGRVHQPQHF	TGCGCCAGCAGCCAAGGAGGCAGAGTTCATCAGCCCCAGCATTTT
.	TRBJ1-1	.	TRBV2	CASSESYNTEAFF	TGTGCCAGCAGTGAATCGTATAACACTGAAGCTTTCTTT
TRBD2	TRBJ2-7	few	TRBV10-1	CASSELSGGTYEQYF	TGCGCCAGCAGTGAATTGTCGGGAGGGACCTACGAGCAGTACTTC
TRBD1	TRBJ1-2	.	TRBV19	CASSRFGTGGHGYTF	TGTGCCAGTAGTCGATTCGGGACAGGGGGCCATGGCTACACCTTC
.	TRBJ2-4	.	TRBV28	CASNRPQEWKNIQYF	TGTGCCAGCAACCGTCCACAGGAGTGGAAAAACATTCAGTACTTC
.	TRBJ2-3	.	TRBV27	CASSFALRDTQYF	TGTGCCAGCAGTTTCGCGTTAAGAGATACGCAGTATTTT
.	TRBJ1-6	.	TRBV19	CASSIAAKSPLHF	TGTGCCAGTAGTATTGCGGCGAAATCACCCCTCCACTTT
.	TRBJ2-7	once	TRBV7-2	CASSPGGGAYEQYF	TGTGCCAGCAGCCCCGGAGGAGGAGCCTACGAGCAGTACTTC
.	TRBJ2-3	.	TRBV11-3	CASSLAAVTDTQYF	TGTGCCAGCAGCTTAGCGGCCGTCACAGATACGCAGTATTTT
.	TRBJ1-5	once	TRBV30	CAWSIPFRSAQPQHF	TGTGCCTGGAGTATTCCTTTTAGGTCCGCTCAGCCCCAGCATTTT
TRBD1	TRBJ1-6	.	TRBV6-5	CASSRRDRGNSPLHF	TGTGCCAGCAGTCGAAGGGACAGGGGGAATTCACCCCTCCACTTT
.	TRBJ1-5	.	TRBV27	CASSSSGTGPYSNQPQHF	TGTGCCAGCAGCTCTTCGGGGACTGGACCTTATAGCAATCAGCCCCAGCATTTT
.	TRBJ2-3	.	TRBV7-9	CASSRPSTDTQYF	TGTGCCAGCAGCCGGCCTAGCACAGATACGCAGTATTTT
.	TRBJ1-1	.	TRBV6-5	CASSYSRAEAFF	TGTGCCAGCAGTTACTCCCGAGCTGAAGCTTTCTTT
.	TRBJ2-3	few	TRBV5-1	CASSALLGGDTDTQYF	TGCGCCAGCAGCGCCCTACTAGGGGGAGACACAGATACGCAGTATTTT
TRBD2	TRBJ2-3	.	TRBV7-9	CASSLLAGGAGDTQYF	TGTGCCAGCAGCCTTTTAGCGGGGGGTGCTGGAGATACGCAGTATTTT
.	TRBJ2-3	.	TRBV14	CASSQLGIRTDTQYF	TGTGCCAGCAGCCAATTGGGGATAAGAACAGATACGCAGTATTTT
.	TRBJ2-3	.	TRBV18	CASSPLTRGGGADTQYF	TGTGCCAGCTCACCACTTACGCGAGGGGGGGGCGCGGATACGCAGTATTTT
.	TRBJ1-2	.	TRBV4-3	CASSQDTGTRYGYTF	TGCGCCAGCAGCCAAGATACGGGGACCCGATATGGCTACACCTTC
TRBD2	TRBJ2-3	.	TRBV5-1	CASSPGRSYSTDTQYF	TGCGCCAGCAGCCCCGGGAGGAGCTATTCCACAGATACGCAGTATTTT
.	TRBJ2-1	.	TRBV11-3	CASSADSSSYNEQFF	TGTGCCAGCAGCGCCGACAGTAGCTCCTACAATGAGCAGTTCTTC
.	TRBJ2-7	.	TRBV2	CAGTRMPYEQYF	TGTGCCGGTACCCGCATGCCCTACGAGCAGTACTTC
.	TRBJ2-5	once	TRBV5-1	CASSLADRTAETQYF	TGCGCCAGCAGCTTGGCTGACCGCACGGCAGAGACCCAGTACTTC
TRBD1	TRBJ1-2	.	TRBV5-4	CASSVGGQGAFYGYTF	TGTGCCAGCAGCGTAGGAGGACAGGGGGCATTCTATGGCTACACCTTC
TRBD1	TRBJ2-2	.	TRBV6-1	CASMRQGAAGELFF	TGTGCCAGTATGAGACAGGGGGCAGCCGGGGAGCTGTTTTTT
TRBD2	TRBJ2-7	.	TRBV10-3	CAINGAAGPYEQYF	TGTGCCATCAACGGCGCAGCGGGGCCCTACGAGCAGTACTTC
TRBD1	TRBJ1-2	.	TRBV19	CASSTGTATNYGYTF	TGTGCCAGTAGCACCGGGACAGCAACGAACTATGGCTACACCTTC